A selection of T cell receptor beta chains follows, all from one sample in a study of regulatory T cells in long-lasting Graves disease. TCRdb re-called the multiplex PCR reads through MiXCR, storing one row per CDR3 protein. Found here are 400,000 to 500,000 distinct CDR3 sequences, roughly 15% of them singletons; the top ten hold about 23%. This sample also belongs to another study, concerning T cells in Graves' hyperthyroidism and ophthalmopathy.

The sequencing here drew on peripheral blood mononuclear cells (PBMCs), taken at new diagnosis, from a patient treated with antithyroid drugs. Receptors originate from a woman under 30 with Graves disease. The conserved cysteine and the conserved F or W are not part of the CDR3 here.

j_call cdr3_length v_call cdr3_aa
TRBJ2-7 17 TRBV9 ASSPSRGGLAEYSYEQY
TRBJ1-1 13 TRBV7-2 ASSLRWSPRGQAF
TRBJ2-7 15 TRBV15 ATSRVGLAGGPYEQY
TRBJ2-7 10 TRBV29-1 SVRTGPYEQY
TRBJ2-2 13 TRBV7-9 ASSFLQANTGELF
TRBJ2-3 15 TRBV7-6 APPGDRGFLSTDTQY
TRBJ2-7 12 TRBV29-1 SVGEAGVLYEQY
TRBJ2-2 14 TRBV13 ASSLVGTAGTGELF
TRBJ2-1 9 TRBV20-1 SAFGRVEQF
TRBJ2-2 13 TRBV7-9 ASSYMGTNTGELF
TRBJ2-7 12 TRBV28 ASSLVGVNYEQY
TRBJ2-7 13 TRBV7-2 ASSLERAKSYEQY
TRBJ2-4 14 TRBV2 ASGNNRGLAKNIQC
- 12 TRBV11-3 ASSLVSGTFEQY
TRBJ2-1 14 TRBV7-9 ASSLPAGGSYNEQF
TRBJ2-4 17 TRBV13 ASSLEVGAGDTAKNIQY
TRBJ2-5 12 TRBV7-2 ASSLEVFQETQY
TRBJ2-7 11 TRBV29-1 SAYGTTTYEQY
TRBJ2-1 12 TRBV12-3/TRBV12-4 ASSRGLAGVGQF
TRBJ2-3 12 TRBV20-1 SASQNRDSHTQY
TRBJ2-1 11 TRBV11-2 ASDDGSGYEQF
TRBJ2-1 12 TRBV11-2 ASSFGGLAVEQF
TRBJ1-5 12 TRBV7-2 ASSSRVGNQPQH
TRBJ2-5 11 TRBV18 ASSQGLQETQY
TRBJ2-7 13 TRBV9 ASSVGTDSSYEQY
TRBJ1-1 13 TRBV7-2 ASSIDSDGSREAF
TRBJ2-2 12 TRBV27 AGSTPNRGGELF
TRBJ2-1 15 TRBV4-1 ASSQVGLAIKNNEQF
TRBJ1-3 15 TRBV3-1 ASSQVPGGGSGNTIY
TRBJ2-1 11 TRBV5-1 ASSLQQGDEQF
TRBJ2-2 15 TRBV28 ASSLLLPGIDTGELF
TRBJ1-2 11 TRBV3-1 ASSHVQGRSYT
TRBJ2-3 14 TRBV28 ASSLWEGVRADTQY
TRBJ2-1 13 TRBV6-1 ASSTGLAGVGEQF
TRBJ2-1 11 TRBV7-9 ASSLVGMGEQF
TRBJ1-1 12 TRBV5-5 ASSSDTGNTEAF
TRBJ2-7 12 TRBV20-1 SAHGAQANYEQY
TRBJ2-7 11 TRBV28 ASTIGGMGEQY